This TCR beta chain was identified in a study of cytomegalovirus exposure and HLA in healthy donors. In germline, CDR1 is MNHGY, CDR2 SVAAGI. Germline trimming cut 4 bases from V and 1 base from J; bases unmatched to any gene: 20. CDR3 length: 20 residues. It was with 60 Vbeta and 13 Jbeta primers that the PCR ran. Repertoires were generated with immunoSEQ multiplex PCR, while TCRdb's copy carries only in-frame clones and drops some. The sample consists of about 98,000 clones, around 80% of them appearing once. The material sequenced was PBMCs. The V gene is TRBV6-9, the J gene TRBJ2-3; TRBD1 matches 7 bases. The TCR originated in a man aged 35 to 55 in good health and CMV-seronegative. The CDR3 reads CASSSMPPTIFDRGTDTQYF. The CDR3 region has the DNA TGTGCCAGCAGTTCCATGCCTCCAACGATATTTGACAGGGGCACAGATACGCAGTATTTT.